The 7 T cell receptor beta chains below were found in one sample sequenced in a study of CD8 T cells in ankylosing spondylitis. MiXCR was run by TCRdb on the 5' RACE reads, yielding one entry per CDR3 protein. There are fewer than 500,000 distinct CDR3 sequences in the sample; more than 25% occur only once, and 0.89% lies in the top ten. Which antigens these TCRs recognize remains unknown. Findings and caveats of the study: A motif of 7 to 9 highly homologous TCR beta variants was seen as apparently characteristic of ankylosing spondylitis blood.

Sequences were obtained from blood, either unsorted or a sorted T cell fraction (not recorded which). Every receptor here comes from a male donor with ankylosing spondylitis.

This chain links TRBV27 with TRBJ2-5, with D possibly being TRBD2 (7 bases). The V and J ends lost 1 base and 6 bases respectively, with 12 bases between them. Germline CDR1 reads MNHEY; CDR2 reads SMNVEV (reference sequence). This CDR3 spans 14 amino acids. CDR3 nucleotides: TGTGCCAGCAGTTTATGGGGGGGCCGGCAGACCCAGTACTTC. Translated, it gives CASSLWGGRQTQYF.

The rearrangement uses TRBV20-1 and TRBJ2-2; possibly TRBD1 for D (7 bases). V was pared by 1 base and J by 8 bases, with 17 bases between. The V gene's germline CDR1 is DFQATT and CDR2 SNEGSKA (reference sequence). This CDR3 has 15 amino acids. The CDR3 DNA reads TGCAGTGCTAGAGCGCGGAGGGGGCTTTCGGGGGAGCTGTTTTTT. Protein: CSARARRGLSGELFF.

The chain joins TRBV28 to TRBJ1-1; TRBD1 is a possible D gene (5 bases). The CDR3 is 15 residues long. In germline, CDR1 is MDHEN, CDR2 SYDVKM. V gave up 4 bases and J gave up 3 bases, with 15 bases separating them. In nucleotides, the CDR3 is TGTGCCAGCAGTTATTATAGTAAAGGGGACACTGAAGCTTTCTTT. It is translated as CASSYYSKGDTEAFF. Based on the CDR3 plus reference TRBV28 and TRBJ1-1, the full variable domain is DVKVTQSSRYLVKRTGEKVFLECVQDMDHENMFWYRQDPGLGLRLIYFSYDVKMKEKGDIPEGYSVSREKKERFSLILESASTNQTSMYLCASSYYSKGDTEAFFGQGTRLTVV.

CDR3 sequence: CASSLAKGVSNQPQHF. CDR3 nucleotides: TGTGCCAGCAGCTTAGCGAAGGGGGTTAGCAATCAGCCCCAGCATTTT. The chain uses TRBV7-9 and TRBJ1-5; D perhaps matches TRBD1 (6 bases). V was shortened by 0 bases and J by 0 bases, with 9 bases between the two germline ends. Germline V gene sequence: CDR1 SEHNR, CDR2 FQNEAQ (reference sequence). The CDR3 loop spans 16 amino acids.

V gene TRBV20-1 combines with J gene TRBJ1-4; maybe TRBD1 (5 bases). Trimming pared 8 bases from V and 4 bases from J, leaving 14 bases between. CDR3 length: 13 residues. CDR1 is DFQATT, CDR2 SNEGSKA, per germline (reference sequence). DNA of the CDR3: TGCAGTACCTCGTTGGGGCTTAATGAAAAACTGTTTTTT. Its translation is CSTSLGLNEKLFF.

Only a few counts were recorded for this clonotype. The chain combines TRBV16 with TRBJ1-1; 9 bases map to TRBD1. The CDR3 is 14 amino acids. With 4 bases clipped from V and 6 bases from J, the junction kept 6 bases outside the gene matches. Germline V lookup: CDR1 KGHSY, CDR2 FQNENV. CDR3 loop: CASSLQGADSEAFF. The CDR3 DNA sequence: TGTGCCAGCAGCCTACAGGGGGCTGACTCTGAAGCTTTCTTT. Looking up the rest from reference TRBV16 and TRBJ1-1 gives the full variable domain: GEEVAQTPKHLVRGEGQKAKLYCAPIKGHSYVFWYQQVLKNEFKFLISFQNENVFDETGMPKERFSAKCLPNSPCSLEIQATKLEDSAVYFCASSLQGADSEAFFGQGTRLTVV.

V usage is TRBV30 and J usage is TRBJ1-4; D not certain. Trimming took off 4 bases at V and 8 bases at J, with 8 bases between the two ends. The germline gives CDR1 GTSNPN, CDR2 SVGIG (reference sequence). CDR3 length equals 11 residues. The CDR3 sequence is CAWKWGEKLFF. The CDR3, as DNA: TGTGCCTGGAAGTGGGGAGAAAAACTGTTTTTT.